This T cell receptor beta chain was recorded in a study of CD8+CD57+ T cells in acquired aplastic anemia. The overall study: Sorted CD4+ and CD8+ cells yielded DNA averaging around 3 ug.

The CDR3 is 18 residues long. Per the germline V gene, CDR1 is SGHAT and CDR2 is FQNNGV. V was pared by 9 bases and J by 4 bases, with 22 bases of the junction left unmatched. CD8+CD57+ cell expansion, shown by flow cytometry, had occurred in the patients selected for sequencing. Patients uniformly had severe acquired aplastic anemia. Therapy had not been given to patients before blood sampling. The TCR beta profiling, which covered VDJ combination and CDR3 sequence, was carried out using genomic DNA as the template. TCRdb recomputed calls from the reads with MiXCR, one row per CDR3 protein. The sample has around 430,000 distinct CDR3 sequences; approximately 32% are singletons. This clonotype has just a few counts. No antigen is known for it. Study results and caveats: Patients had around 30 CD8+ CDR3 sequences in common with controls (the shared set).

Material: sorted CD4+, CD8+, or CD8+CD57+ T cells (not recorded which) from PBMCs. The TCR sequence derives from a human donor with aplastic anemia. The rearrangement links TRBV11-2 to TRBJ2-7; TRBD2 matches 9 bases. The CDR3 loop reads CASKGGRVAGDIRYEQYF. The CDR3 bases are TGTGCCAGTAAAGGGGGTAGGGTAGCGGGAGACATCAGGTACGAGCAGTACTTC.